The source of this T cell receptor (beta chain) is a study of shared clonotypes between healthy human individuals. Findings of the study overall: Generally, naive subsets came out with larger estimated richness than memory subsets.

As concerns this clone: Its antigen is unknown.

The CDR3 spans 15 residues. Germline V gene lookup returns CDR1 SGDLS and CDR2 YYNGEE. With V trimmed by 3 bases and J by 3 bases, 5 bases remained unmatched. Only in-frame clones appear in the TCRdb table, and some are missing; sequencing was by immunoSEQ multiplex PCR. Found here are about 2,500,000 clones, more than 90% of them singletons; the top ten hold over 0.12%. This TCR was sampled from a man aged 18 to 30 in good health. The sequenced sample consisted of naive CD4+ T cells sorted from blood. Subset noted: CD45RA+ positively selected. V is TRBV9 and J is TRBJ1-5, with 8 bases matching TRBD1. The chain's CDR3 is CASSAGTGINQPQHF. DNA for the CDR3: TGTGCCAGCAGCGCAGGGACAGGAATCAATCAGCCCCAGCATTTT.